This TCR beta chain derives from a study of regulatory T cells in long-lasting Graves disease. In the study overall: Persistence in Graves' disease required over 5 years of antithyroid drugs plus positive TSH receptor antibodies.

V lost 5 bases to trimming and J lost 6 bases; unmatched junction nucleotides: 12. The CDR3 runs to 15 residues. CDR1 and CDR2 from the germline V gene are GTSNPN and SVGIG (reference sequence). Time point noted: persistent/refractory GD, antithyroid drugs over 5 years with positive TRAb. Extracted PBMC RNA gave rise to the TCR library. Investigators prepared the TCR beta libraries by applying iRepertoire HTBI primers and Arm-PCR of CDR3 regions. In the authors' methods: Looking across samples, the authors found 55 to 70 TRBV and 14 to 15 TRBJ segments. TCRdb reprocessed the multiplex PCR reads with MiXCR, giving one entry per CDR3 protein. What appears here as the V and J calls and clone size reflects TCRdb's work, not the paper's. This sample has roughly 500,000 distinct CDR3 sequences, with around 21% found just once.

The clonotype comes from a female donor with Graves disease. This sample comprised peripheral blood mononuclear cells (PBMCs), obtained when the disease was refractory, from a patient treated with antithyroid drugs. V gene TRBV30 combines with J gene TRBJ2-2; 7 bases are shared with TRBD2. The CDR3 loop reads CAWWGPGRVAGELFF. The CDR3 DNA sequence: TGTGCCTGGTGGGGTCCAGGGAGGGTGGCCGGGGAGCTGTTTTTT.